This TCR beta chain was documented in a study of early T cells in non-severe SARS-CoV-2 infection. The overall study: Bulk RNA taken from unsorted whole blood was sequenced, leaving chains unpaired. Study-wide findings and caveats: Lookups in VDJdb leaned toward anti-spike CD8 responses and missed private and CD4 specificities.

CDR1 and CDR2 from the germline V gene are LNHNV and YYDKDF (reference sequence). The CDR3 length is 15 residues. The V end was cut by 0 bases, the J end by 3 bases, with 10 bases between. Individual cDNA molecules received unique molecular identifiers during library preparation. TCRdb redid the calling of the 5' RACE reads with MiXCR, one entry per CDR3 protein. The profile shows around 99,000 distinct CDR3 sequences, roughly 15% of them singletons. This clonotype was observed a few times. What it binds is unknown. The sequencing used whole blood, collected at baseline. V gene TRBV15 combines with J gene TRBJ2-3; D is ambiguous. This receptor was obtained from an adult who was a healthcare worker with PCR-confirmed SARS-CoV-2 infection or an uninfected control (not recorded which). The DNA for the CDR3 is TGTGCCACCAGCAGAGATCGAGCAGCTACAGATACGCAGTATTTT. Its protein product is CATSRDRAATDTQYF.